This TCR beta chain was sequenced during a study of control samples from healthy donors and cancer patients. Generated by immunoSEQ multiplex PCR, the TCRdb table keeps only in-frame clones and is missing some. Here the sample spans tens of thousands of clones, 89% being singletons. The CDR3 is 17 amino acids. Germline V lookup: CDR1 MGHRA, CDR2 YSYEKL. The trim removed 2 bases at V and 0 bases at J, leaving 3 bases unmatched. V is TRBV4-1 and J is TRBJ2-3; 12 positions agree with TRBD2. The clonotype originates from a woman aged 45 to 65 with colorectal cancer. The sequencing sample was made of PBMCs. The CDR3, as DNA: TGCGCCAGCAGCCAACCTAGCGGGGGGGCTAGCACAGATACGCAGTATTTT. It specifies CASSQPSGGASTDTQYF.